These 32 T cell receptor beta chains were all obtained from the same sample, sequenced in a study of shared clonotypes between healthy human individuals. Assay: immunoSEQ multiplex PCR; the TCRdb copy retains only in-frame clones and omits some. The sample lists roughly 1.4 million clones; 98% were seen once. Sample: naive CD4+ T cells sorted from blood. Regarding subset: CD45RA+ positively selected. These receptor sequences come from a man aged 25-40 years in good health.

The chain joins TRBV6-5 to TRBJ2-2; D gene unclear. Trimming pared 0 bases from V and 6 bases from J, leaving 5 bases between. The CDR3 is 13 residues long. The germline V gene encodes CDR1 MNHEY and CDR2 SVGAGI. The chain's CDR3 is CASSYSGSGELFF. As DNA, the CDR3 is TGTGCCAGCAGTTACTCAGGTTCCGGGGAGCTGTTTTTT.

This clone was observed a single time. CDR3 amino acids: CASSFSGYNEQFF. The CDR3 region has the DNA TGTGCCAGCAGTTTTAGTGGCTACAATGAGCAGTTCTTC. V is TRBV5-4 and J is TRBJ2-1; D uncertain. The V end lost 5 bases, the J end lost 3 bases, and 9 bases lay between the germline ends. The CDR3 totals 13 residues. Looked up from germline, CDR1 is SGHNT and CDR2 is YYREEE (reference sequence).

The chain couples TRBV29-1 to TRBJ2-7; 8 positions agree with TRBD1. J was trimmed by 3 bases and V by 7 bases; bases with no gene match: 8. The CDR3 length is 13 residues. CDR1 and CDR2 (germline): SQVTM, ANQGSEA. CDR3 residues: CSGKVGQDYEQYF. The CDR3 region has the DNA TGCAGCGGGAAGGTGGGACAGGACTACGAGCAGTACTTC.

The chain carries TRBV5-5 and TRBJ1-2; no definite D call. Deletions cut 4 bases from V and 0 bases from J, with 10 bases between. Germline assignment: CDR1 SGHKS and CDR2 YYEKEE (reference sequence). The CDR3 consists of 14 residues. CDR3 region: CASSTQTANYGYTF. For the CDR3, the DNA is TGTGCCAGCAGCACCCAGACGGCTAACTATGGCTACACCTTC.

The V gene is TRBV18, the J gene TRBJ1-2; D is unclear. This CDR3 spans 13 amino acids. Trimming left V 3 bases short and J 6 bases short, with 11 bases between. The germline V gene encodes CDR1 KGHSH and CDR2 LQKENI. CDR3 protein: CASSPGMTDGYTF. The CDR3 nucleotides are TGTGCCAGCTCACCGGGAATGACTGATGGCTACACCTTC.

This chain joins TRBV28 and TRBJ2-3; 13 nucleotides align to TRBD2. In germline, CDR1 is MDHEN, CDR2 SYDVKM. The V and J ends lost 6 bases and 2 bases, in that order; junction bases with no gene match: 14. This CDR3 spans 19 amino acids. CDR3: CASSPILAGGILNTDTQYF. The CDR3 nucleotides read TGTGCCAGCAGCCCCATACTAGCGGGAGGGATCCTTAACACAGATACGCAGTATTTT.

The gene calls are TRBV5-6 and TRBJ1-5; no definite D call. V lost 1 base and J 4 bases, leaving 3 bases between the germline ends. The CDR3 runs 12 residues. CDR1 is SGHDT and CDR2 is YYEEEE in the germline V gene. The CDR3 DNA follows: TGTGCCAGCAGCTTGTGGAATCAGCCCCAGCATTTT. Protein: CASSLWNQPQHF.

The V call is TRBV7-2, the J call TRBJ2-7; unclear D gene. The V end was cut by 4 bases, the J end by 0 bases, with 19 bases between. Germline V gives CDR1 SGHTA, CDR2 FQGNSA. The CDR3 length is 17 residues. CDR3 bases: TGTGCCAGCAGCTCCTCCGTCGGTCCGTATTTCTCCTACGAGCAGTACTTC. Translating it yields CASSSSVGPYFSYEQYF.

The J gene is TRBJ2-5, the V gene TRBV7-2; D gene ambiguous. The germline V and J ends were trimmed by 2 bases and 4 bases, with 14 bases remaining between them. Per germline, CDR1 SGHTA and CDR2 FQGNSA. The CDR3 has 15 amino acids. CDR3 protein: CASSLWVGLGETQYF. CDR3 nucleotide sequence: TGTGCCAGCAGCTTATGGGTGGGTCTCGGAGAGACCCAGTACTTC. The variable domain in full, completed from reference TRBV7-2 and TRBJ2-5, reads GAGVSQSPSNKVTEKGKDVELRCDPISGHTALYWYRQSLGQGLEFLIYFQGNSAPDKSGLPSDRFSAERTGGSVSTLTIQRTQQEDSAVYLCASSLWVGLGETQYFGPGTRLLVL.

This clone was picked up one time. The rearrangement uses TRBV19 and TRBJ2-2; D tentatively fits TRBD1 or TRBD2 (5 bases each). The CDR3 has 14 amino acids. Per the germline V gene, CDR1 is LNHDA and CDR2 is SQIVND (reference sequence). V lost 4 bases to trimming and J lost 2 bases, with 8 bases between them. CDR3 protein: CASSRDANTGELFF. DNA of the CDR3: TGTGCCAGTAGTAGGGACGCCAACACCGGGGAGCTGTTTTTT.

The rearrangement links TRBV7-2 to TRBJ1-1, with D possibly being TRBD1 (5 bases). CDR1 and CDR2 (germline): SGHTA, FQGNSA. V shed 3 bases and J shed 1 base, with 6 bases lying between them. CDR3 length equals 13 residues. CDR3 DNA: TGTGCCAGCAGCTTGAGGGGGAACACTGAAGCTTTCTTT. Residues: CASSLRGNTEAFF.

This clone was found once. The chain recombines TRBV9 with TRBJ2-3, with 8 bases aligning to TRBD2. The CDR3 consists of 16 residues. Germline-derived CDR1 and CDR2 are SGDLS and YYNGEE. Losses at the gene ends were 4 bases for V and 5 bases for J; bases not matched to a gene: 12. CDR3 in DNA: TGTGCCAGCAGCCCAGAACTAGCGGTCCCTCAAGATACGCAGTATTTT. Its protein product is CASSPELAVPQDTQYF. Complete variable domain (other parts from reference TRBV9 and TRBJ2-3): DSGVTQTPKHLITATGQRVTLRCSPRSGDLSVYWYQQSLDQGLQFLIQYYNGEERAKGNILERFSAQQFPDLHSELNLSSLELGDSALYFCASSPELAVPQDTQYFGPGTRLTVL.

J is TRBJ1-4 and V is TRBV10-3; 8 bases match TRBD1. In germline, CDR1 is ENHRY, CDR2 SYGVKD. The CDR3 contains 15 residues. Trimming removed 0 bases from V and 8 bases from J; junction bases left unmatched: 5. The CDR3 DNA sequence: TGTGCCATCAGTGAGTCGACAGGGGCCGGGGAAAAACTGTTTTTT. Translation gives CAISESTGAGEKLFF.

This chain uses TRBV7-9 with TRBJ2-7; perhaps TRBD2 as D (6 bases). The germline CDR1 and CDR2 sequences are SEHNR and FQNEAQ (reference sequence). Trimming stripped 4 bases from V and 7 bases from J, with 8 bases between. The CDR3 consists of 11 residues. The CDR3: CASSSGREQYF. In DNA form, the CDR3 reads TGTGCCAGCAGCTCAGGGAGGGAGCAGTACTTC.

The chain employs TRBV7-6 and TRBJ2-7, with TRBD2 identical over 12 bases. Germline V lookup: CDR1 SGHVS, CDR2 FNYEAQ. V lost 3 bases to trimming and J lost 3 bases; unmatched junction nucleotides: 12. There are 18 residues in the CDR3. As DNA, the CDR3 is TGTGCCAGCAGCTTTACCCCTAGCGGGAGGGGGACCTACTACGAGCAGTACTTC. This gives the protein CASSFTPSGRGTYYEQYF. Together with reference TRBV7-6 and TRBJ2-7, the CDR3 gives the full variable domain: GAGVSQSPRYKVTKRGQDVALRCDPISGHVSLYWYRQALGQGPEFLTYFNYEAQQDKSGLPNDRFSAERPEGSISTLTIQRTEQRDSAMYRCASSFTPSGRGTYYEQYFGPGTRLTVT.

The gene calls are TRBV27 and TRBJ2-7; 7 bases line up with TRBD1. This CDR3 contains 15 residues. Trimming removed 0 bases from V and 3 bases from J; junction bases left unmatched: 5. CDR1 and CDR2 from the germline V gene are MNHEY and SMNVEV (reference sequence). CDR3 residues: CASSLSKAGGYEQYF. The DNA of the CDR3 is TGTGCCAGCAGTTTATCGAAGGCAGGGGGCTACGAGCAGTACTTC.

The chain carries TRBV11-2 and TRBJ2-1; possible D gene TRBD1, 5 bases. Germline CDR1 is SGHAT and CDR2 is FQNNGV. The CDR3 has 14 amino acids. Trimming removed 5 bases from V and 6 bases from J, with 14 bases in between. CDR3 residues: CASSRRRGPNEQFF. CDR3 DNA sequence: TGTGCCAGCAGCCGGAGAAGGGGCCCCAATGAGCAGTTCTTC.

The V gene is TRBV5-1, the J gene TRBJ2-1; possibly TRBD1 for D (5 bases). Trimming removed 4 bases at V and 6 bases at J, with 17 bases between. CDR1 is SGHRS and CDR2 is YFSETQ in the germline V gene. The CDR3 contains 15 residues. CDR3 in amino acids: CASSPFKTAINEQFF. DNA of the CDR3: TGCGCCAGCAGCCCCTTCAAGACAGCGATCAATGAGCAGTTCTTC.

This rearrangement joins TRBV28 to TRBJ2-7; D possibly corresponds to TRBD1 (6 bases). Germline V gives CDR1 MDHEN, CDR2 SYDVKM. Trimming pared 4 bases from V and 4 bases from J, leaving 11 bases between. This CDR3 contains 13 residues. The CDR3 DNA sequence: TGTGCCAGCAGTTGGAGACAGGATTACGAGCAGTACTTC. This gives the protein CASSWRQDYEQYF.

This CDR3 reads CASSDRGRRAGELFF. The CDR3 coding sequence is TGTGCCAGCTCGGACAGGGGGCGGAGGGCCGGGGAGCTGTTTTTT. The gene calls are TRBV28 and TRBJ2-2, with 11 bases identical to TRBD1. J gave up 6 bases and V 8 bases, and 8 bases lay outside the gene matches. CDR3 length: 15 residues. Germline V CDR1 and CDR2: MDHEN, SYDVKM.

CDR3 bases: TGTGCCAGCAGTCGACAGGGGAACACTGAAGCTTTCTTT. It encodes CASSRQGNTEAFF. The rearrangement joins TRBV6-1 to TRBJ1-1, with 7 bases aligning to TRBD1. With V trimmed by 5 bases and J by 1 base, 1 base remained unmatched. This CDR3 has 13 amino acids. Germline CDR1 reads MNHNS; CDR2 reads SASEGT.

V is TRBV30 and J is TRBJ2-2; D may be TRBD1 or TRBD2 (5 bases each). Trimming cost V 0 bases and J 3 bases, with 14 bases left between them. This CDR3 region has 16 residues. From germline, CDR1 is GTSNPN and CDR2 SVGIG (reference sequence). The CDR3 DNA reads as TGTGCCTGGAGTGTAGGATGGCAGGGAGACACCGGGGAGCTGTTTTTT. Its translation: CAWSVGWQGDTGELFF.

The CDR3 bases are TGTGCCAGCAGCTTCCGGATAGGAGGTTCCGAGCAGTACTTC. The encoded protein is CASSFRIGGSEQYF. The chain combines TRBV11-2 with TRBJ2-7; the D gene is possibly TRBD2 (5 bases). The CDR3 has 14 amino acids. The V gene lost 3 bases and the J gene lost 6 bases, with 15 bases spanning the gap. The germline gives CDR1 SGHAT, CDR2 FQNNGV.

The genes are TRBV7-9 and TRBJ1-5, with unresolved D. Trimming left V 1 base short and J 7 bases short, with 8 bases between. Germline V gene lookup returns CDR1 SEHNR and CDR2 FQNEAQ (reference sequence). This CDR3 is 13 amino acids long. CDR3 bases: TGTGCCAGCAGCTTAGAAGGATCCCAGCCCCAGCATTTT. Protein: CASSLEGSQPQHF.

Concerning this clone: One end of the junction varies from germline; a read error may be responsible. J is TRBJ1-4 and V is TRBV7-9, with D possibly TRBD1 on 5 matching bases. Germline V gives CDR1 SEHNR, CDR2 FQNEAQ (reference sequence). The CDR3 totals 18 residues. This chain's CDR3 is CASTLATPGTATNEKLFF. The CDR3 DNA reads as TGTGCCAGCACCTTAGCCACGCCCGGGACCGCAACTAATGAAAAACTGTTTTTT.

The chain links TRBV14 to TRBJ2-7, with 14 bases that match TRBD2. The CDR3 is made up of 21 amino acids. The germline gives CDR1 SGHDN, CDR2 FVKESK. Trimming removed 3 bases from V and 6 bases from J; junction bases left unmatched: 22. Here the CDR3 reads CASSQEGDPGLAGVPQVEQYF. The CDR3 region has the DNA TGTGCCAGCAGCCAGGAGGGGGACCCGGGACTAGCGGGAGTGCCCCAGGTCGAGCAGTACTTC.

This rearrangement joins TRBV29-1 to TRBJ1-4; unclear D gene. The CDR3 consists of 13 residues. The V end lost 7 bases, the J end lost 0 bases, and 9 bases lay between the germline ends. Germline CDR1 reads SQVTM; CDR2 reads ANQGSEA. The CDR3 reads CSARAPTNEKLFF. CDR3 bases: TGCAGCGCCCGTGCCCCAACTAATGAAAAACTGTTTTTT. Drawing the rest from reference TRBV29-1 and TRBJ1-4, the complete variable domain is SAVISQKPSRDICQRGTSLTIQCQVDSQVTMMFWYRQQPGQSLTLIATANQGSEATYESGFVIDKFPISRPNLTFSTLTVSNMSPEDSSIYLCSARAPTNEKLFFGSGTQLSVL.

The sample holds a few counts of this clone. The chain has TRBV9 and TRBJ2-1; no firm D call. This CDR3 contains 12 residues. Germline CDR1 reads SGDLS; CDR2 reads YYNGEE. Trimming pared 1 base from V and 9 bases from J, leaving 8 bases between. The CDR3 loop reads CASSVPGFEQFF. CDR3 nucleotide sequence: TGTGCCAGCAGCGTACCCGGGTTTGAGCAGTTCTTC.

This clone appeared once. This rearrangement joins TRBV4-3 to TRBJ2-3, with 7 bases identical to TRBD1. CDR3 length: 16 amino acids. Germline CDR1 is LGHNA and CDR2 is YSLEER. V dropped 1 base and J dropped 3; count of bases not matched to a gene: 7. In DNA form, the CDR3 reads TGCGCCAGCAGCCAAGGCCGGGACAGACAAACAGATACGCAGTATTTT. It codes for CASSQGRDRQTDTQYF.

The chain is built from TRBV7-3 and TRBJ2-7; 9 nucleotides align to TRBD1. Germline trimming cut 4 bases from V and 9 bases from J; bases unmatched to any gene: 4. The CDR3 totals 12 residues. Germline CDR1 SGHTA, CDR2 FQGTGA. CDR3 DNA sequence: TGTGCCAGCAGCTCGGACAGGGGTCGGCAGTACTTC. It yields the protein CASSSDRGRQYF.

The rearrangement links TRBV5-5 to TRBJ2-7, with 10 positions matching TRBD1. J was trimmed by 9 bases and V by 0 bases; bases with no gene match: 15. The CDR3 totals 17 residues. Germline CDR1 SGHKS, CDR2 YYEKEE (reference sequence). CDR3 bases: TGTGCCAGCAGCTTGGGCCGCGGGACAGGGGAGAGAAGATGGCAGTACTTC. It translates to CASSLGRGTGERRWQYF.

The chain joins TRBV5-6 to TRBJ2-7, with D unresolved. Germline values: CDR1 SGHDT, CDR2 YYEEEE. This CDR3 has 14 residues. With 1 base removed from V and 2 bases from J, the gap between germline ends came to 10 bases. CDR3 DNA: TGTGCCAGCAGCTTGACGCAGGCCACCTACGAGCAGTACTTC. It encodes CASSLTQATYEQYF.